This T cell receptor (beta chain) was obtained from a study of blood T cell repertoires in COVID-19. Data came from immunoSEQ multiplex PCR; TCRdb stores just in-frame clones and leaves some out. In the table there are about 150,000 clones, 88% of which are singletons. The CDR3 has 13 residues. Germline V gene lookup returns CDR1 WNHNN and CDR2 SYGVQD (reference sequence). Trimming took off 2 bases at V and 8 bases at J, with 12 bases between the two ends. Specimen: peripheral blood. The chain recombines TRBV10-1 with TRBJ1-1, with a tentative D call TRBD1 (5 bases). The receptor was isolated from a woman in her 70s with acute or convalescent COVID-19. The CDR3 spells CASSEGTGGEAFF. Written as DNA, the CDR3 is TGCGCCAGCAGTGAGGGGACGGGGGGGGAAGCTTTCTTT.